The source of this T cell receptor beta chain is a study of Graves' ophthalmopathy and Graves' hyperthyroidism. At the level of the study: Peripheral blood was gathered at first diagnosis, ahead of any treatment whatsoever.

The trim removed 0 bases at V and 5 bases at J, leaving 5 bases unmatched. CDR3 length: 15 residues. CDR1 is MNHNS and CDR2 is SASEGT in the germline V gene. This clonotype was detected many times. Ophthalmopathy donors showed moderate-to-severe activity, CAS ≥3, NOSPECS ≥4 and a duration under 3 months. PBMCs came from approximately 9.6 ml of fresh peripheral blood. Amplification targeted the TCR beta CDR3 regions, with RNA transcripts as the source material. First-round RT-PCR used HTBI primers; second-round multiplex PCR followed. TCRdb called the multiplex PCR reads again in MiXCR, with one record for every CDR3 protein. The data contain 220,000 or so distinct CDR3 sequences, about a fifth of them singletons.

The chain recombines TRBV6-1 with TRBJ2-5; TRBD2 matches 8 bases. Material: peripheral blood. The source is a woman aged 50 to 60 with Graves' ophthalmopathy. DNA for the CDR3: TGTGCCAGCAGTGAAGCGAGCGGGGGTCGGGAGACCCAGTACTTC. Amino acids: CASSEASGGRETQYF.